This T cell receptor beta chain is from a study of cytomegalovirus exposure and HLA in healthy donors. For the study at large: Most donors, 70% to 85% of 350 to 450 genotyped, fell in the Caucasian-associated ancestry cluster. Whole-study results and caveats: Later analysis demonstrated an association between a missense DCLRE1C variant and TCR beta V- and J-gene trimming. Cytomegalovirus association was listed for around 170 TCR beta chains. For most TCR sequences rarity was the rule, although some public TCRs occurred in many donors.

As concerns this clone: Its antigen remains unidentified.

The CDR3 is 14 amino acids. The V segment lost 2 bases and the J segment 9 bases; nucleotides outside the gene matches: 4. The V gene's germline CDR1 is SGHRS and CDR2 YFSETQ. The PCR had 60 Vbeta and 13 Jbeta primers. Sequencing used immunoSEQ multiplex PCR; TCRdb keeps in-frame clones, though not all of them. The data hold 100,000 to 150,000 clones, with approximately 10% observed a single time. The TCR originated in a woman in her thirties or forties in good health and CMV-seropositive. Sequencing was done on a sample of PBMCs. The genes are TRBV5-1 and TRBJ2-1; 11 nucleotides agree with TRBD2. CDR3 nucleotides: TGCGCCAGCAGCTTTAGCGGGGGGGCTGGTGAGCAGTTCTTC. Translation: CASSFSGGAGEQFF. The entire variable domain, with the rest obtained from reference TRBV5-1 and TRBJ2-1, is as follows: KAGVTQTPRYLIKTRGQQVTLSCSPISGHRSVSWYQQTPGQGLQFLFEYFSETQRNKGNFPGRFSGRQFSNSRSEMNVSTLELGDSALYLCASSFSGGAGEQFFGPGTRLTVL.